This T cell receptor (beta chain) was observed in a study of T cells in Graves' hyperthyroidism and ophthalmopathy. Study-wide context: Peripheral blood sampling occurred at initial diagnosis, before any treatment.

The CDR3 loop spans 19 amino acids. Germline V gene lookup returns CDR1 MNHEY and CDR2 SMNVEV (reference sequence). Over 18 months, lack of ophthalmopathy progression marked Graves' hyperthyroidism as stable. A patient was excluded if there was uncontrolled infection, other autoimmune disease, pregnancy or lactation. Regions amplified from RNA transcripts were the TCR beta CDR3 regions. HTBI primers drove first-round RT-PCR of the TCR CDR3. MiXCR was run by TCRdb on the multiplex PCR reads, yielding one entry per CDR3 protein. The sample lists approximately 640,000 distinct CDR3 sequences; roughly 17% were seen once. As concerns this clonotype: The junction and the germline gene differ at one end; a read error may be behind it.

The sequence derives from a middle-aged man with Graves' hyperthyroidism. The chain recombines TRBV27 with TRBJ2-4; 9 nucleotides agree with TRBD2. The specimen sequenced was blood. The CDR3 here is CAGSLSGAGGPSDKNIQYF. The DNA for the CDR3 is TGTGCCGGCAGTTTAAGTGGGGCGGGAGGGCCCTCTGACAAAAACATTCAGTACTTC.